Listed below are T cell receptor beta chains from one sample, sequenced in a study of T cell responses to AZD1222 COVID-19 vaccine. Here immunoSEQ multiplex PCR was the method, and the copy in TCRdb shows in-frame clones only, minus some. The sample lists approximately 120,000 clones, 75% to 90% occurring once. The sample in question was peripheral blood, obtained on day 0 of MenACWY control vaccination. These TCRs come from an adult in good health. Both conserved end residues are part of each CDR3. The order of the fields is V gene, D gene, J gene, clone size, CDR3 DNA, CDR3 protein. D genes are given only for firm matches. Only some rows state a clone size, as once, few, many or a class for expanded clones.

>TRBV9|.|TRBJ2-3|.
TGTGCCAGCAGCGCCCGCAGGTTGCCTGACACAGATACGCAGTATTTT
CASSARRLPDTDTQYF
>TRBV27|TRBD1|TRBJ1-2|.
TGTGCCAGCAGGGCGACAGGGCCAGGTGGCTACACCTTC
CASRATGPGGYTF
>TRBV5-1|.|TRBJ1-2|.
TGCGCCAGCAGCTTGGATTCAGACTATGGCTACACCTTC
CASSLDSDYGYTF
>TRBV11-3|TRBD2|TRBJ2-3|.
TGTGCCAGCAGCTTAACTAGCGGGAGAACCACTAGCACAGATACGCAGTATTTT
CASSLTSGRTTSTDTQYF
>TRBV30|.|TRBJ2-7|.
TGTGCCTGGAGTGTTGGATCGGGGGACGAGCAGTACTTC
CAWSVGSGDEQYF
>TRBV29-1|.|TRBJ2-3|.
TGCAGCGGTTGGCGATACACAGATACGCAGTATTTT
CSGWRYTDTQYF
>TRBV9|.|TRBJ1-1|.
TGTGCCAGCAGCGTAGGATGGCAGCGGAACACTGAAGCTTTCTTT
CASSVGWQRNTEAFF
>TRBV11-3|.|TRBJ2-7|.
TGTGCCAGCAGCTTAGTGGGAACGGAGCAGTACTTC
CASSLVGTEQYF
>TRBV5-5|TRBD1|TRBJ2-5|.
TGTGCCAGCAGCTTGGACAGGGGTAGAGAGACCCAGTACTTC
CASSLDRGRETQYF
>TRBV9|TRBD1|TRBJ2-7|.
TGTGCCAGCAGCGTAGGGACAGGGGGGTACCACGAGCAGTACTTC
CASSVGTGGYHEQYF
>TRBV3-1/TRBV3-2|TRBD1|TRBJ2-2|once
TGTGCCAGCAGCCAAGGAACAGGGGCCGGGGAGCTGTTTTTT
CASSQGTGAGELFF
>TRBV4-2|TRBD2|TRBJ2-7|.
TGTGCCAGCAGCCAAGATGGTCGGCTAGCGGACTCCTACGAGCAGTACTTC
CASSQDGRLADSYEQYF
>TRBV19|.|TRBJ2-2|.
TGTGCCAGTAGTATCCAGACAGACGCGAACACCGGGGAGCTGTTTTTT
CASSIQTDANTGELFF
>TRBV5-8|TRBD1|TRBJ2-2|.
TGTGCCACCAACAGGGGGCAGGACACCGGGGAGCTGTTTTTT
CATNRGQDTGELFF